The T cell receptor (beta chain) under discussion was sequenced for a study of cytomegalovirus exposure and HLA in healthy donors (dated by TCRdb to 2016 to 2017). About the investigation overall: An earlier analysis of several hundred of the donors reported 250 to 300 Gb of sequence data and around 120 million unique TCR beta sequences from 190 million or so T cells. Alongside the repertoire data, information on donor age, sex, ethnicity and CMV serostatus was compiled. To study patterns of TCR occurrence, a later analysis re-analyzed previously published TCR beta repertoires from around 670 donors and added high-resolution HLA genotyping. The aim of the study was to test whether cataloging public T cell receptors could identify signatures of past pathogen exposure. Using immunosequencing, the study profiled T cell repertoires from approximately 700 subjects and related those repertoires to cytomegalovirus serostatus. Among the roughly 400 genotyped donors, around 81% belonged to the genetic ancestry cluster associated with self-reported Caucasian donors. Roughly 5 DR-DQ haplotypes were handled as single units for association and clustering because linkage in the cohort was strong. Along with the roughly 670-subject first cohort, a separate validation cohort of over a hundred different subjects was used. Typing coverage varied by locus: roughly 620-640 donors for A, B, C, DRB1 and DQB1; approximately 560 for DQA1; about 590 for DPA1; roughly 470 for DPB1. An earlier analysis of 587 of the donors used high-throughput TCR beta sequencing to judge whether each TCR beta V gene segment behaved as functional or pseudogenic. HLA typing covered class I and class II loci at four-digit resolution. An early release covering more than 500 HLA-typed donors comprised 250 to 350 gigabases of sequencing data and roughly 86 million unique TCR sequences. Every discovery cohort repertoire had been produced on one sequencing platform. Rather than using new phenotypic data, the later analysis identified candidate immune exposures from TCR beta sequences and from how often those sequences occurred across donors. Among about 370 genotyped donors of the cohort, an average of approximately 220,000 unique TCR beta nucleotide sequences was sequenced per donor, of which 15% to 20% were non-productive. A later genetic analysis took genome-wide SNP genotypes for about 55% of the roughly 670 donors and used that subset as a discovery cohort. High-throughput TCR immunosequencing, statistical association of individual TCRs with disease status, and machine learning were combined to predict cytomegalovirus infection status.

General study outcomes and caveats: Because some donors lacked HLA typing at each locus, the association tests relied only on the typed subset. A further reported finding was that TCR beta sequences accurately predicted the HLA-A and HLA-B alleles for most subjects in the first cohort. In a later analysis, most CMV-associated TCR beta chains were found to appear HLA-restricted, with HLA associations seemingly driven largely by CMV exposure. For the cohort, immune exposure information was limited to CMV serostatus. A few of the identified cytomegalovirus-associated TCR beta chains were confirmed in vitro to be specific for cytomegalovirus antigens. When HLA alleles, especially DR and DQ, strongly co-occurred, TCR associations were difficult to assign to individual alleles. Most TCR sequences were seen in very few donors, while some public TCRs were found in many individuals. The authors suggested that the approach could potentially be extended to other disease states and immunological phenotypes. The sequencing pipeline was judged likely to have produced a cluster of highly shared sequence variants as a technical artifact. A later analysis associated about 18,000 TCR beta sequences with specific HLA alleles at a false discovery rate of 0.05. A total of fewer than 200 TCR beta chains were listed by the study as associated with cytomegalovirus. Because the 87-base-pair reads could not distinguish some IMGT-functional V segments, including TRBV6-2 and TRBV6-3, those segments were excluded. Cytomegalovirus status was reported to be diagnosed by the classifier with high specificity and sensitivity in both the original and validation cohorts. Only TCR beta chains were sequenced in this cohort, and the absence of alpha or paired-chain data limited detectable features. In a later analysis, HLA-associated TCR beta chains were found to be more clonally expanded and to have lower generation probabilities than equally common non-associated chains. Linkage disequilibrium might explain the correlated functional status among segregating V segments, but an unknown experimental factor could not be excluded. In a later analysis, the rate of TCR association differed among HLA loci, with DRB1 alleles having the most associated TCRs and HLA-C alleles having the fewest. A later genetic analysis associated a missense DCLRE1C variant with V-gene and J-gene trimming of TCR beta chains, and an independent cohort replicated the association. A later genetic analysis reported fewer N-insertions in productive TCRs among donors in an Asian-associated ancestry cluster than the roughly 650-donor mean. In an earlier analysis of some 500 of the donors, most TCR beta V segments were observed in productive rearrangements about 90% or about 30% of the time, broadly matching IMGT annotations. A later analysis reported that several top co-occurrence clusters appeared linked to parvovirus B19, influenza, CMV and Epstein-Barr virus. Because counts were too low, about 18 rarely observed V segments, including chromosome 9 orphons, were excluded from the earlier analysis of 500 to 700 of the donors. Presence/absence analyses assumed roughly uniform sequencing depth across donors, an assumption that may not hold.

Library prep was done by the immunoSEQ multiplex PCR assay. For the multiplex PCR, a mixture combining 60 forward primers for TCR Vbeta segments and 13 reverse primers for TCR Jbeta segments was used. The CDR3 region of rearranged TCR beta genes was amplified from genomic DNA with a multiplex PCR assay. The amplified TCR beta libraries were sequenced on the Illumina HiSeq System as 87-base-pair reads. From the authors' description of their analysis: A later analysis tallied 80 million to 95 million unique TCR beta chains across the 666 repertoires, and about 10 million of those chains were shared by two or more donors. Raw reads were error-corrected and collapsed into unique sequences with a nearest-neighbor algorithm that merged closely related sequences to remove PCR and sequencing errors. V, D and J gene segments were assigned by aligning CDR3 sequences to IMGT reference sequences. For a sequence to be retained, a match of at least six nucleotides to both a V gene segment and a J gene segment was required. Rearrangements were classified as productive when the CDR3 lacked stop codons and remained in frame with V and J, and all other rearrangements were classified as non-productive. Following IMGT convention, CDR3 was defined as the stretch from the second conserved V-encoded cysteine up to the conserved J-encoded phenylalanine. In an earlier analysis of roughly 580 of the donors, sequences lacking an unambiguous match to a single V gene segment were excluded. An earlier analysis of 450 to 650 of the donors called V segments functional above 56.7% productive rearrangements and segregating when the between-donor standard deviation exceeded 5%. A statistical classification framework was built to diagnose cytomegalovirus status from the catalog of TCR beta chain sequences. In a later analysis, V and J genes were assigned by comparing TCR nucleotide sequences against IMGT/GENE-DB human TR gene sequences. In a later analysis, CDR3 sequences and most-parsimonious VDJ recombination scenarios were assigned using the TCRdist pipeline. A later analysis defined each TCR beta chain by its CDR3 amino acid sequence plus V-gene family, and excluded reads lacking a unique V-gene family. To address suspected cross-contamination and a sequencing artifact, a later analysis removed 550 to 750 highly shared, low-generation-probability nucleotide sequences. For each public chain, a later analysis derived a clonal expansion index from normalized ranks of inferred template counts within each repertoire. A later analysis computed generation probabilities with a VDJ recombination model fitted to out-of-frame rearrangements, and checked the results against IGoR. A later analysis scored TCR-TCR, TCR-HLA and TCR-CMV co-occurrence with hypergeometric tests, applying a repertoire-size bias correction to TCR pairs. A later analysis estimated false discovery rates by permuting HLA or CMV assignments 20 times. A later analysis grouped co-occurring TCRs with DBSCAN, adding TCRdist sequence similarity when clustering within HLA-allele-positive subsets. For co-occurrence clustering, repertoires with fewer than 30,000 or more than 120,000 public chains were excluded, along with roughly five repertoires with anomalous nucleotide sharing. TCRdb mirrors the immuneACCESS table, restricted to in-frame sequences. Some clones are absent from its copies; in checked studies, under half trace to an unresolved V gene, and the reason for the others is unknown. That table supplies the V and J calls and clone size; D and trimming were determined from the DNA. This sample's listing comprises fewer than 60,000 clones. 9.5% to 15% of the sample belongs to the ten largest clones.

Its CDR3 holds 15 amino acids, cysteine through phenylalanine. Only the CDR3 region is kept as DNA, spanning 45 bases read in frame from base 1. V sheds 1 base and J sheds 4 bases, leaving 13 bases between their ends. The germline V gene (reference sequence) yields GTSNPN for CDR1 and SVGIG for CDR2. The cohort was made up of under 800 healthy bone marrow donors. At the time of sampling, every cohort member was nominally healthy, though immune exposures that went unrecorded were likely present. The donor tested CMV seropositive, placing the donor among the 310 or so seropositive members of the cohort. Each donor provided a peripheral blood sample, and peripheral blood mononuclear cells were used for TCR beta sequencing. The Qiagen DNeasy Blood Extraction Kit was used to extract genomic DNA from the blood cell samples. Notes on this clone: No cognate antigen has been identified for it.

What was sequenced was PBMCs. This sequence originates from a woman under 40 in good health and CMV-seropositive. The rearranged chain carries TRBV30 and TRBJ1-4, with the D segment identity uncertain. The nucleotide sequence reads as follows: TGTGCCTGGAGTGCTGGCGGCCGCAATAATGAAAAACTGTTTTTT. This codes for CAWSAGGRNNEKLFF.